The 32 T cell receptor beta chains listed next were all sequenced from one sample in a study of blood T cell repertoires in COVID-19. The protocol was immunoSEQ multiplex PCR, while the TCRdb copy is restricted to in-frame clones and leaves out a portion. The data show about 240,000 clones, around 85% seen once. Material for sequencing was PBMCs or T cells enriched from blood (not recorded which). The receptor set was obtained from a woman aged 40 to 50 with acute COVID-19.

With respect to this clone: Germline and junction disagree at one end, which may indicate a read error. The rearrangement joins TRBV27 to TRBJ2-5, with 10 bases identical to TRBD2. CDR3 length: 14 residues. Germline values: CDR1 MNHEY, CDR2 SMNVEV (reference sequence). CDR3 nucleotide sequence: TGTGCCAGCAGTGTGGGGCTAGCGGGAGAGACCCAATACTTC. Its protein product is CASSVGLAGETQYF.

The table lists this clone with a count of one. The V call is TRBV24-1, the J call TRBJ2-1; 12 nucleotides align to TRBD2. CDR3 length equals 18 residues. After removal of 2 bases from V and 8 bases from J, the junction contained 12 bases not matched to a gene. Germline V gene data show CDR1 as KGHDR and CDR2 as SFDVKD. CDR3 in amino acids: CATSDSSLGLAGSYEQFF. In DNA, the CDR3 is TGTGCCACCAGTGATTCGTCCCTCGGACTAGCGGGAAGTTATGAGCAGTTCTTC.

This clone is a singleton in its sample. V usage is TRBV12-5 and J usage is TRBJ1-5, with D unclear. The germline gives CDR1 LGHNT, CDR2 FRNRAP. Trimming cost V 3 bases and J 5 bases, with 11 bases left between them. The CDR3 has 14 amino acids. The CDR3 sequence is CASGFLSRDQPQHF. In nucleotides, the CDR3 is TGTGCTAGTGGTTTTCTAAGTAGAGATCAGCCCCAGCATTTT. The full variable domain, rest sourced from reference TRBV12-5 and TRBJ1-5, is DARVTQTPRHKVTEMGQEVTMRCQPILGHNTVFWYRQTMMQGLELLAYFRNRAPLDDSGMPKDRFSAEMPDATLATLKIQPSEPRDSAVYFCASGFLSRDQPQHFGDGTRLSIL.

The chain has TRBV7-9 and TRBJ1-6; 7 bases agree with TRBD1. This CDR3 is built from 17 residues. CDR1 and CDR2 (germline): SEHNR, FQNEAQ (reference sequence). J was trimmed by 6 bases and V by 5 bases; bases with no gene match: 13. CDR3 protein: CASSTTPGQRFNSPLHF. The DNA of the CDR3 is TGTGCCAGCAGCACTACGCCGGGACAGCGATTTAATTCACCCCTCCACTTT. Drawing the rest from reference TRBV7-9 and TRBJ1-6, the complete variable domain is DTGVSQNPRHKITKRGQNVTFRCDPISEHNRLYWYRQTLGQGPEFLTYFQNEAQLEKSRLLSDRFSAERPKGSFSTLEIQRTEQGDSAMYLCASSTTPGQRFNSPLHFGNGTRLTVT.

The chain employs TRBV21-1 and TRBJ2-2; TRBD1, the table's D call, was not compared with the DNA. TRBV21-1 is deemed a pseudogene. This CDR3 contains 15 residues. The CDR3: CASSNWLWNTGELFF. The DNA of the CDR3 is TGTGCCAGCAGCAACTGGCTTTGGAACACCGGGGAGCTGTTTTTT.

The chain recombines TRBV4-1 with TRBJ2-2; 10 bases map to TRBD2. After removal of 1 base from V and 7 bases from J, the junction contained 12 bases not matched to a gene. The CDR3 is made up of 18 amino acids. Germline assignment: CDR1 MGHRA and CDR2 YSYEKL. The CDR3 is CASSQVGSGRRVFGELFF. Written as DNA, the CDR3 is TGCGCCAGCAGCCAAGTGGGTAGCGGGAGGAGGGTTTTCGGGGAGCTGTTTTTT.

This clone is a singleton in its sample. V is TRBV4-1 and J is TRBJ2-7; D possibly corresponds to TRBD2 (6 bases). Deletions cut 5 bases from V and 0 bases from J, with 14 bases between. Germline V gives CDR1 MGHRA, CDR2 YSYEKL. This CDR3 is built from 15 residues. The CDR3 bases are TGCGCCAGCAGCGCAGGCCTAGCGCGCTCCTACGAGCAGTACTTC. The encoded protein is CASSAGLARSYEQYF.

The CDR3 sequence is CASSYRTSSEQFF. DNA for the CDR3: TGCGCCAGCAGCTACCGGACTAGCAGCGAGCAGTTCTTC. The chain couples TRBV5-1 to TRBJ2-1, with 8 bases fitting TRBD2. V gave up 3 bases and J gave up 10 bases; unmatched junction bases: 6. The CDR3 contains 13 residues. Germline CDR1 is SGHRS and CDR2 is YFSETQ.

The V gene is TRBV18, the J gene TRBJ2-2, with a weak D call TRBD1 (5 bases). This CDR3 contains 15 residues. In germline, CDR1 is KGHSH, CDR2 LQKENI. V was shortened by 3 bases and J by 1 base, with 9 bases between the two germline ends. The CDR3: CASSPGQGNTGELFF. In nucleotides, the CDR3 is TGTGCCAGCTCACCGGGCCAGGGGAACACCGGGGAGCTGTTTTTT.

The V and J genes are TRBV21-1 and TRBJ1-1; the table's D gene call, TRBD1, was not cross checked with the DNA. TRBV21-1 has pseudogene status. The CDR3 runs 16 residues. The CDR3 DNA sequence: TGTGCCAGCAGCCTCCCAGTGGGGGACAGAGGGATCCGAGCTTTCTTT. It specifies CASSLPVGDRGIRAFF.

The chain joins TRBV2 to TRBJ2-7, with no clear D. CDR1 SNHLY and CDR2 FYNNEI come from the germline V gene. The germline V and J ends were trimmed by 4 bases and 3 bases, with 4 bases remaining between them. The CDR3 is 11 residues long. The CDR3 protein is CASSVVYEQYF. The CDR3 DNA follows: TGTGCCAGCAGTGTAGTCTACGAGCAGTACTTC.

The J gene is TRBJ1-4, the V gene TRBV25-1; perhaps TRBD1 as D (5 bases). V was shortened by 2 bases and J by 5 bases, with 12 bases between the two germline ends. The germline gives CDR1 MGHDK, CDR2 SYGVNS. CDR3 size: 15 residues. CDR3 in amino acids: CASSETEQDNEKLFF. For the CDR3, the DNA is TGTGCCAGCAGTGAAACGGAACAGGACAATGAAAAACTGTTTTTT. Looking up the rest from reference TRBV25-1 and TRBJ1-4 gives the full variable domain: EADIYQTPRYLVIGTGKKITLECSQTMGHDKMYWYQQDPGMELHLIHYSYGVNSTEKGDLSSESTVSRIRTEHFPLTLESARPSHTSQYLCASSETEQDNEKLFFGSGTQLSVL.

The chain carries TRBV19 and TRBJ1-5, with 7 bases aligning to TRBD1. The CDR3 has 16 residues. The germline V gene has CDR1 LNHDA and CDR2 SQIVND (reference sequence). The ends lost 0 bases at V and 7 bases at J; junction bases unmatched: 9. CDR3 DNA: TGTGCCAGTAGTATAGATAGCAGGGGGGAAGGACAGCCCCAGCATTTT. Translating gives CASSIDSRGEGQPQHF.

In this sample, this clone turned up a few times. This chain joins TRBV7-6 and TRBJ2-1; D may be TRBD2 (5 bases). CDR3 length: 13 amino acids. Germline CDR1 reads SGHVS; CDR2 reads FNYEAQ. The V and J ends lost 5 bases and 6 bases respectively, with 11 bases between them. In DNA, the CDR3 is TGTGCCAGCAGCCCCGGACGGGGCAATGAGCAGTTCTTC. This translates into CASSPGRGNEQFF.

This chain uses TRBV11-2 with TRBJ1-3, with D possibly TRBD1 on 5 matching bases. There are 15 residues in the CDR3. Trimming pared 1 base from V and 2 bases from J, leaving 9 bases between. The germline gives CDR1 SGHAT, CDR2 FQNNGV. In DNA, the CDR3 is TGTGCCAGCAGCTTAGCAGGGCACCCTGGAAACACCATATATTTT. Translating gives CASSLAGHPGNTIYF. Full variable domain (missing parts from reference TRBV11-2 and TRBJ1-3): EAGVAQSPRYKIIEKRQSVAFWCNPISGHATLYWYQQILGQGPKLLIQFQNNGVVDDSQLPKDRFSAERLKGVDSTLKIQPAKLEDSAVYLCASSLAGHPGNTIYFGEGSWLTVV.

This CDR3 is CASSMQPGNEQFF. The CDR3 DNA reads TGTGCCAGCAGTATGCAGCCAGGGAATGAGCAGTTCTTC. This sequence joins TRBV12-3 or TRBV12-4 and TRBJ2-1, with D possibly being TRBD1 (5 bases). The CDR3 is made up of 13 amino acids. V lost 5 bases and J 7 bases, leaving 12 bases between the germline ends.

This chain links TRBV29-1 with TRBJ2-2; TRBD2 aligns across 10 bases. Unmatched junction bases numbered 6, after V lost 7 bases and J lost 7 bases. The CDR3 is 13 amino acids. Germline V CDR1 and CDR2: SQVTM, ANQGSEA. The CDR3 DNA follows: TGCAGCGGCCTAGCGGGAGCGGGCGGGGAGCTGTTTTTT. Its protein product is CSGLAGAGGELFF.

V is TRBV5-1 and J is TRBJ2-2, with 13 bases that match TRBD2. V trimming: 1 base; J trimming: 0 bases; junction bases outside the gene matches: 3. Per germline, CDR1 SGHRS and CDR2 YFSETQ. There are 18 residues in the CDR3. The CDR3 region has the DNA TGCGCCAGCAGCTTGAGGACTAGCGGGAGTTCGAACACCGGGGAGCTGTTTTTT. Translating gives CASSLRTSGSSNTGELFF.

For the CDR3, the DNA is TGTGCCACTGCGGTTACTGTGGATCAGCCCCAGCATTTT. Translated: CATAVTVDQPQHF. V is TRBV15 and J is TRBJ1-5; D is ambiguous. This CDR3 has 13 amino acids. From germline, CDR1 is LNHNV and CDR2 YYDKDF (reference sequence). V dropped 9 bases and J dropped 5 bases, with 14 bases sitting between them. Supplemented by reference TRBV15 and TRBJ1-5, the full variable domain reads DAMVIQNPRYQVTQFGKPVTLSCSQTLNHNVMYWYQQKSSQAPKLLFHYYDKDFNNEADTPDNFQSRRPNTSFCFLDIRSPGLGDTAMYLCATAVTVDQPQHFGDGTRLSIL.

The rearrangement links TRBV3-1 (or the pseudogene TRBV3-2) to TRBJ2-1; 10 positions match TRBD2. This CDR3 has 19 residues. V dropped 0 bases and J dropped 4; count of bases not matched to a gene: 12. The germline gives CDR1 LGHDT, CDR2 YNNKEL (reference sequence). CDR3 residues: CASSQELLASGGLYNEQFF. CDR3 coding DNA: TGTGCCAGCAGCCAAGAATTATTGGCTAGCGGGGGCCTTTACAATGAGCAGTTCTTC.

This clone appeared a few times. This rearrangement joins TRBV19 to TRBJ1-2; TRBD1 matches at 8 bases. The CDR3 spans 15 residues. Germline V gives CDR1 LNHDA, CDR2 SQIVND (reference sequence). V was clipped by 5 bases and J by 2 bases; unmatched bases: 7. In DNA form, the CDR3 reads TGTGCCAGTAGTGAACGGGACAGGAGAAACTATGGCTACACCTTC. Translated: CASSERDRRNYGYTF.

This chain links TRBV12-1 with TRBJ2-7; TRBD2 is taken as the D call from the table, unchecked against the DNA. TRBV12-1 is annotated as a pseudogene. There are 16 residues in the CDR3. Here the CDR3 DNA reads TGTGCCAGCAGCTTTATAGGACTAGCGATTGATTACGAGCAGTACTTC. This translates into CASSFIGLAIDYEQYF.

The chain employs TRBV4-1 and TRBJ2-2; 9 bases line up with TRBD1. The CDR3 runs 15 residues. The V gene's germline CDR1 is MGHRA and CDR2 YSYEKL. The junction had 2 bases not matched to a gene; V was cut back by 3 bases and J by 3 bases. In nucleotides, the CDR3 is TGCGCCAGCAGCCAGGGGACAGGGTACACCGGGGAGCTGTTTTTT. Translated: CASSQGTGYTGELFF.

The rearrangement joins TRBV9 to TRBJ2-1, with TRBD1 as a possible D gene (6 bases). Germline CDR1 is SGDLS and CDR2 is YYNGEE. The CDR3 has 14 amino acids. V lost 0 bases and J 6 bases, leaving 10 bases between the germline ends. DNA of the CDR3: TGTGCCAGCAGCGTAGGGACAGCTAGCAATGAGCAGTTCTTC. Its protein is CASSVGTASNEQFF. The full variable domain, with the rest looked up from reference TRBV9 and TRBJ2-1, is DSGVTQTPKHLITATGQRVTLRCSPRSGDLSVYWYQQSLDQGLQFLIQYYNGEERAKGNILERFSAQQFPDLHSELNLSSLELGDSALYFCASSVGTASNEQFFGPGTRLTVL.

This clone was counted a single time. J is TRBJ2-6 and V is TRBV9; a weak D match, TRBD2 (5 bases). This CDR3 is built from 16 residues. The germline V gene encodes CDR1 SGDLS and CDR2 YYNGEE. V lost 4 bases and J lost 0, with 11 bases in between. CDR3 loop: CASSRRGLSGANVLTF. Written as DNA, the CDR3 is TGTGCCAGCAGCAGACGAGGACTCTCTGGGGCCAACGTCCTGACTTTC.

This clone was picked up one time. The rearrangement links TRBV15 to TRBJ1-2; D not certain. CDR3 length equals 14 residues. V lost 0 bases and J lost 3, with 8 bases in between. From germline, CDR1 is LNHNV and CDR2 YYDKDF (reference sequence). The CDR3 nucleotides are TGTGCCACCAGCAGAGATCGGCAGGACTATGGCTACACCTTC. Translated: CATSRDRQDYGYTF.

This clone was seen once. The V and J genes are TRBV9 and TRBJ1-3, with D unclear. The CDR3 consists of 12 residues. The germline V and J ends were trimmed by 3 bases and 4 bases, with 5 bases remaining between them. The germline V gene has CDR1 SGDLS and CDR2 YYNGEE. CDR3 residues: CASSARGNTIYF. The DNA for the CDR3 is TGTGCCAGCAGCGCGCGCGGAAACACCATATATTTT.

V and J are TRBV6-5 and TRBJ2-2; D is ambiguous. V dropped 0 bases and J dropped 6 bases, with 2 bases sitting between them. CDR3 length: 12 amino acids. The V gene's germline CDR1 is MNHEY and CDR2 SVGAGI. DNA for the CDR3: TGTGCCAGCAGTTACTCCGCCGGGGAGCTGTTTTTT. As protein: CASSYSAGELFF.

The chain combines TRBV2 with TRBJ1-6; possibly TRBD1 for D (6 bases). Per germline, CDR1 SNHLY and CDR2 FYNNEI. The CDR3 is 14 residues long. V was trimmed by 4 bases and J by 7 bases, leaving 11 bases between them. The DNA of the CDR3 is TGTGCCAGCAGTGTGCCAGGGGCAAATTCACCCCTCCACTTT. This sequence encodes CASSVPGANSPLHF.

The chain joins TRBV6-4 to TRBJ2-1; TRBD2 matches 9 bases. V trimming: 3 bases; J trimming: 5 bases; junction bases outside the gene matches: 2. Germline V gene sequence: CDR1 MRHNA, CDR2 SNTAGT. CDR3 length: 14 amino acids. CDR3: CASSEIAGDNEQFF. Written as DNA, the CDR3 is TGTGCCAGCAGTGAGATAGCGGGGGACAATGAGCAGTTCTTC.

This rearrangement joins TRBV27 to TRBJ2-7, with D maybe TRBD2 (7 bases). The CDR3 covers 16 residues. V lost 6 bases to trimming and J lost 2 bases, with 20 bases between them. Germline V gene lookup returns CDR1 MNHEY and CDR2 SMNVEV (reference sequence). Here the CDR3 DNA reads TGTGCCAGCAGGCCCCTCCGGGGGGCGGATCCCTACGAGCAGTACTTC. The encoded protein is CASRPLRGADPYEQYF.

The V and J genes are TRBV11-3 and TRBJ2-3, with TRBD2 matching 9 bases. Germline CDR1 SGHNT, CDR2 YENEEA. This CDR3 region has 15 residues. Unmatched junction bases numbered 7, after V lost 8 bases and J lost 1 base. CDR3 DNA: TGTGCCAGCTGCCTGACTAGCGGCCGCACAGATACGCAGTATTTT. It is translated as CASCLTSGRTDTQYF.